There are many counts of the clone carrying this TCR beta chain. Antigen: not known. This entry comes from a study of CD8 T cells in ankylosing spondylitis. Trimming took 3 bases from V and 2 from J, leaving 14 bases between them. The CDR3 spans 14 residues. Germline CDR1 and CDR2: SQVTM and ANQGSEA. TCRdb used MiXCR to reprocess the 5' RACE reads, holding one entry per CDR3 protein. The sample carries some 840,000 distinct CDR3 sequences, 12% recorded once. Regarding the study as a whole: Several of the motif variants were reported before in synovial fluid and blood from reactive arthritis. There was a TCR beta motif, made of fewer than 10 highly homologous variants, that appeared characteristic of ankylosing spondylitis blood.

Sequencing was performed on blood, either unsorted or a sorted T cell fraction (not recorded which). This receptor was taken from a male donor with ankylosing spondylitis. This sequence joins TRBV29-1 and TRBJ2-7; tentatively, D is TRBD2 (6 bases). This CDR3 is CSVDFGGPPYEQYF. The DNA of the CDR3 is TGCAGCGTTGATTTCGGGGGACCCCCCTACGAGCAGTACTTC.